Sequencing of this T cell receptor (beta chain) was carried out in a study of monozygotic twins with inflammatory bowel disease. With the 5' RACE reads reprocessed, TCRdb shows one record per CDR3 protein and no DNA. Recorded for this sample: some 160,000 distinct CDR3 sequences. The V gene's germline CDR1 is SGHRS and CDR2 YFSETQ. This CDR3 spans 17 amino acids. This receptor was obtained from a human donor with ulcerative colitis or Crohn's disease, or a healthy co-twin of an affected twin (not recorded which). The chain employs TRBV5-1 and TRBJ1-2; the D call from TCRdb, TRBD1, cannot be confirmed without DNA. The sequenced sample consisted of blood. CDR3 residues: CASSSDPDRGEEEGYTF.